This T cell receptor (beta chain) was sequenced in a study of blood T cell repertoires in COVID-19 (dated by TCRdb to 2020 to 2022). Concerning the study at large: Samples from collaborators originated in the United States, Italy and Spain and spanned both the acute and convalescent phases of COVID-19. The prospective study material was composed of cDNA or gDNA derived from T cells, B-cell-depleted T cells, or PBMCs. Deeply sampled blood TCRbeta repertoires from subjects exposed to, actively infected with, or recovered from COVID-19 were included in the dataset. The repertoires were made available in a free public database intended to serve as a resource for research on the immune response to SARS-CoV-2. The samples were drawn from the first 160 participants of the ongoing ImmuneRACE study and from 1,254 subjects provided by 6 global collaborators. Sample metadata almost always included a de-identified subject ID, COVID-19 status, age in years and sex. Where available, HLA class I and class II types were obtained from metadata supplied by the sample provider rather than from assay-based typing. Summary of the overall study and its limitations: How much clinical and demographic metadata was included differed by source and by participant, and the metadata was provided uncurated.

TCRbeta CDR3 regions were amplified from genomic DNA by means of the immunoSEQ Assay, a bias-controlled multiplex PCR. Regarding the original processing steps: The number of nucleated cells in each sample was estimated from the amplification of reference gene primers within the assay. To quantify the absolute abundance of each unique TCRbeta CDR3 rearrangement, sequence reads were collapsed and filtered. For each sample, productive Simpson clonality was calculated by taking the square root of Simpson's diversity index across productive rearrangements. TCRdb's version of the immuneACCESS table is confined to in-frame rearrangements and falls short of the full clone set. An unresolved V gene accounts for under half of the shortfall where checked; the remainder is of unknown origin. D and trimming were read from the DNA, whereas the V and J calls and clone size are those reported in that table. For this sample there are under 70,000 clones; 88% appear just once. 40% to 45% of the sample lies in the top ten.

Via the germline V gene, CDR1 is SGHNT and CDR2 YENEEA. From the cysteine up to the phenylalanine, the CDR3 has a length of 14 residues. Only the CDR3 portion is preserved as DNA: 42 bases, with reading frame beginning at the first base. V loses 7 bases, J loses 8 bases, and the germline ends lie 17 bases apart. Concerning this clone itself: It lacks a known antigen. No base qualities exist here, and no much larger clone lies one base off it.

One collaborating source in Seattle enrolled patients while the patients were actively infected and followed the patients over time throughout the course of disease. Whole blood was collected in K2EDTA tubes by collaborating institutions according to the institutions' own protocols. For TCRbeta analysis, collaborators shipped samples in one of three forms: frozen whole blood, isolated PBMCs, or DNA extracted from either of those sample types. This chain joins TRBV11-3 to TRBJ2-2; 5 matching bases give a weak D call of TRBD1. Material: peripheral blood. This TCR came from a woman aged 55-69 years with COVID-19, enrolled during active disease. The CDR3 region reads CASTKTGQTGELFF. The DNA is TGTGCCAGCACCAAGACTGGACAAACAGGGGAGCTGTTTTTT. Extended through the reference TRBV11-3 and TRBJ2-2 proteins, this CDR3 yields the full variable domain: EAGVVQSPRYKIIEKKQPVAFWCNPISGHNTLYWYLQNLGQGPELLIRYENEEAVDDSQLPKDRFSAERLKGVDSTLKIQPAELGDSAVYLCASTKTGQTGELFFGEGSRLTVL.